This T cell receptor (beta chain) was retrieved from a study of blood T cell repertoires in COVID-19. Study-wide background: Sites in the United States, Italy and Spain provided acute and convalescent COVID-19 samples.

Those enrolled in Seattle joined during active infection and were followed longitudinally afterward. From germline, CDR1 is MDHEN and CDR2 SYDVKM. The CDR3 extends over 16 amino acids. V lost 6 bases and J lost 1, with 18 bases in between. In the authors' workflow: Nucleated cell counts were estimated from reference gene primer amplification. Profiled with immunoSEQ multiplex PCR; TCRdb holds only in-frame clones, not every one. V, J and clone size reflect that table, while D and trimming were determined from the DNA. Of 300,000 to 350,000 clones detected, roughly 88% appear once; the ten largest clones hold 1.6%.

The clonotype comes from a woman in her 30s with COVID-19, enrolled during active disease. V usage is TRBV28 and J usage is TRBJ1-1; D uncertain. Sequenced material: peripheral blood. CDR3 in amino acids: CASRRPGSPGNTEAFF. CDR3 DNA: TGTGCCAGCAGGAGACCGGGATCCCCGGGGAACACTGAAGCTTTCTTT.